The 25 T cell receptor beta chains given below trace back to one sample, sequenced in a study of CD4 and CD8 cells across lung adenocarcinoma regions (dated by TCRdb to 2016 to 2019). The receptor library was made with PCR. This sample was sequenced with a HiSeq X Ten. The public reads were reprocessed in TCRdb via fastp at Q25 and MiXCR, keeping in-frame beta chains. CDR3 protein sequences are deduplicated, and each keeps its most common genes and DNA. This sample holds about 25,000 distinct CDR3 sequences; about 50% were observed only once. The top ten clonotypes cover around 42% of the sample. The specimen sequenced was CD8+ T cells from the center of a lung tumor. The cell subset or site label of this sample denotes: tumor center region. The source is a male donor with lung adenocarcinoma. The CD4 and CD8 labels of this study may be unreliable.

The J gene is TRBJ2-1, the V gene TRBV6-1; a weak D match, TRBD1 (5 bases). Germline V gene lookup returns CDR1 MNHNS and CDR2 SASEGT. CDR3 length: 18 amino acids. With 1 base removed from V and 8 bases from J, the gap between germline ends came to 24 bases. This chain's CDR3 is CASSEVIISSRVKDEQFF. CDR3 nucleotides: TGTGCCAGCAGTGAAGTAATAATCTCAAGCAGGGTCAAAGATGAGCAGTTCTTC.

The CDR3 DNA reads TGTGCGGGCGGGGGCAGGCGTGGCACAGAGACGCAGTACTTC. Amino acid sequence: CAGGGRRGTETQYF. This rearrangement joins TRBV6-1 to TRBJ2-3; weak D call: TRBD2 (7 bases). The J call could be wrong; TRBJ2-7 is a better fit for the DNA end. CDR3 length: 14 amino acids. Germline lookup yields CDR1 MNHNS and CDR2 SASEGT.

As concerns this clonotype: Germline is not matched at one junction end, which may reflect a read error. V usage is TRBV27 and J usage is TRBJ2-1, with D tentatively TRBD2 (6 bases). The closer fit of TRBJ2-4 to the DNA end suggests the J call may be wrong. Germline-derived CDR1 and CDR2 are MNHEY and SMNVEV (reference sequence). The CDR3 totals 15 residues. The CDR3 loop is CAASPGGADKKIQYF. CDR3 DNA sequence: TGTGCCGCGAGCCCCGGGGGTGCGGACAAAAAGATTCAGTACTTC.

A note on this clonotype: A read error may produce the germline difference seen at one junction end. J is TRBJ2-3 and V is TRBV7-2; possible D gene TRBD2, 6 bases. Germline V gene sequence: CDR1 SGHTA, CDR2 FQGNSA. The CDR3 is made up of 15 amino acids. The CDR3 DNA follows: TGTGCCAGCAGCTTAGGGCCGGGAGCCACAAATACTCAGTATTTT. Translated: CASSLGPGATNTQYF.

The chain joins TRBV10-1 to TRBJ2-4; weak D call: TRBD2 (5 bases). In germline, CDR1 is WNHNN, CDR2 SYGVQD (reference sequence). The germline V and J ends were trimmed by 0 bases and 13 bases, with 22 bases remaining between them. The CDR3 consists of 16 residues. CDR3 protein: CASSESGSVGSGKQYF. As DNA, the CDR3 is TGCGCCAGCAGTGAGTCGGGAAGCGTGGGGTCCGGGAAACAGTACTTC.

This clonotype was counted many times. The V call is TRBV9, the J call TRBJ2-2; D unresolved. The CDR3 extends over 14 amino acids. Germline V gene lookup returns CDR1 SGDLS and CDR2 YYNGEE. V lost 0 bases and J lost 8, with 11 bases in between. For the CDR3, the DNA is TGTGCCAGCAGCGTAGGGGCAGTTCGGGGGGAGCTGTTTTTT. Its translation: CASSVGAVRGELFF.

This clonotype was seen many times. The rearrangement uses TRBV6-1 and TRBJ2-7; 7 bases are shared with TRBD2. The CDR3 length is 16 residues. Germline CDR1 is MNHNS and CDR2 is SASEGT. V lost 0 bases and J lost 5; bases outside the gene matches: 10. CDR3 DNA: TGTGCCAGCAGTGAAGCCCTTGGACTAGGGATTAACGAGCAGTACTTC. This translates into CASSEALGLGINEQYF.

Comments on this clonotype: Being one base from a much bigger clone, this may be a read error. V and J are TRBV6-1 and TRBJ2-5; D ambiguous. Germline V CDR1 and CDR2: MNHNS, SASEGT. Trimming cost V 5 bases and J 9 bases, with 25 bases left between them. There are 16 residues in the CDR3. The DNA of the CDR3 is TGTGCCAGCAGTCCGAACCGGGTCCCGCAGGATGAGGCCCAGTACTTC. It translates to CASSPNRVPQDEAQYF.

This clonotype came up many times. This chain connects TRBV6-1 to TRBJ2-2; 7 bases are a match to TRBD1. CDR1 is MNHNS and CDR2 is SASEGT in the germline V gene. This CDR3 has 14 amino acids. Trimming took 6 bases from V and 3 from J; bases not matched to a gene: 4. Here the CDR3 reads CASSPGQHTGELFF. Written as DNA, the CDR3 is TGTGCCAGCAGCCCGGGACAGCACACCGGGGAGCTGTTTTTT.

The V and J genes are TRBV10-2 and TRBJ2-4; 7 bases match TRBD2. The V gene's germline CDR1 is WSHSY and CDR2 SAAADI. The CDR3 contains 14 residues. CDR3 residues: CAGSGVWDKNIQYF. Here the CDR3 DNA reads TGCGCGGGCAGCGGGGTGTGGGACAAAAACATTCAGTACTTC.

By share of the sample, this clonotype is medium-sized (0.01 to 0.1%). V is TRBV6-5 and J is TRBJ2-1; 10 nucleotides align to TRBD1. CDR1 MNHEY and CDR2 SVGAGI come from the germline V gene. The CDR3 loop spans 14 amino acids. Germline trimming cut 4 bases from V and 5 bases from J; bases unmatched to any gene: 2. The CDR3 spells CASSWTGGNNEQFF. The CDR3 bases are TGTGCCAGCAGTTGGACAGGGGGTAACAATGAGCAGTTCTTC.

On this clonotype itself: The junction departs from germline at one end; a sequencing error may be responsible. V gene TRBV6-1 combines with J gene TRBJ2-3; the D gene could be TRBD1 or TRBD2 (6 bases each). Germline V lookup: CDR1 MNHNS, CDR2 SASEGT. The CDR3 has 15 amino acids. CDR3 residues: CASITGAGAKDTQYF. The CDR3 nucleotides are TGTGCCAGCATCACGGGGGCAGGGGCCAAAGATACGCAGTACTTT.

J is TRBJ2-3 and V is TRBV5-1; 10 positions match TRBD2. The CDR3 spans 16 residues. J was trimmed by 1 base and V by 4 bases; bases with no gene match: 6. CDR1 and CDR2 from the germline V gene are SGHRS and YFSETQ. The CDR3 loop is CASSHGLAERTDTQYF. DNA for the CDR3: TGCGCCAGCAGCCACGGACTAGCGGAACGCACAGATACGCAGTATTTT. Full variable domain (outside the CDR3, taken from reference TRBV5-1 and TRBJ2-3): KAGVTQTPRYLIKTRGQQVTLSCSPISGHRSVSWYQQTPGQGLQFLFEYFSETQRNKGNFPGRFSGRQFSNSRSEMNVSTLELGDSALYLCASSHGLAERTDTQYFGPGTRLTVL.

The sample holds many counts of this clonotype. The chain joins TRBV6-1 to TRBJ1-2, with D unresolved. The V end lost 5 bases, the J end lost 4 bases, and 8 bases lay between the germline ends. Germline CDR1 is MNHNS and CDR2 is SASEGT. The CDR3 covers 12 residues. CDR3 amino acids: CASSPDPYGYTF. The CDR3 nucleotides read TGTGCCAGCAGTCCTGACCCCTATGGCTACACCTTC.

The chain couples TRBV10-1 to TRBJ2-3; D may be TRBD1 or TRBD2 (5 bases each). The J call may be wrong; the DNA end is better matched by TRBJ2-7. Germline V gives CDR1 WNHNN, CDR2 SYGVQD (reference sequence). The CDR3 spans 15 residues. The CDR3 bases are TGCGCCAGCGGGGACGGGCGGTGGGCCAAAAATACGCAGTACTTC. Its protein is CASGDGRWAKNTQYF.

On this clonotype itself: A read error may produce the germline difference seen at one junction end. V is TRBV7-9 and J is TRBJ2-1; maybe TRBD2 (7 bases). The tail of the sequence fits TRBJ2-5 better, so the J call may be wrong. Germline loops: CDR1 SEHNR, CDR2 FQNEAQ (reference sequence). The length of the CDR3 is 16 residues. The CDR3 coding sequence is TGTGCCAGCGGGGGGGTGGGGGGCGGGGACAAAGATACCCAGTACTTC. It encodes CASGGVGGGDKDTQYF.

V gene TRBV20-1 combines with J gene TRBJ2-4, with unresolved D. Trimming took 2 bases from V and 0 from J, leaving 5 bases between them. Germline CDR1 is DFQATT and CDR2 is SNEGSKA (reference sequence). There are 13 residues in the CDR3. The DNA for the CDR3 is TGCAGTGCTAGAATGACAGCCAAAAACATTCAGTACTTC. Protein product: CSARMTAKNIQYF.

Remarks on this clonotype: One end of the junction varies from germline; a read error may be responsible. The chain has TRBV10-1 and TRBJ2-3, with D perhaps TRBD1 (6 bases). The germline CDR1 and CDR2 sequences are WNHNN and SYGVQD (reference sequence). This CDR3 contains 12 residues. CDR3 sequence reads: CAGGGNGDTQYF. The CDR3 coding sequence is TGCGCCGGGGGCGGTAACGGAGATACCCAGTATTTT.

The chain couples TRBV5-8 to TRBJ2-7; 10 bases are shared with TRBD1. V lost 4 bases and J lost 5; bases outside the gene matches: 9. This CDR3 has 15 residues. Looked up from germline, CDR1 is SGHTS and CDR2 is YDEGEE. CDR3 DNA: TGTGCCAGCAGCCTAACCAGGGACAGGGGCAACGAGCAGTACTTC. Translating gives CASSLTRDRGNEQYF. Full variable domain (outside the CDR3, taken from reference TRBV5-8 and TRBJ2-7): EAGVTQSPTHLIKTRGQQATLRCSPISGHTSVYWYQQALGLGLQFLLWYDEGEERNRGNFPPRFSGRQFPNYSSELNVNALELEDSALYLCASSLTRDRGNEQYFGPGTRLTVT.

J is TRBJ2-3 and V is TRBV6-1, with D uncertain. The J call is doubtful: the DNA matches TRBJ2-7 better. The CDR3 is made up of 15 amino acids. The germline CDR1 and CDR2 sequences are MNHNS and SASEGT. CDR3 nucleotides: TGTGGCCGCAGCCCGGCGCAGTGCGGCAAAAACACGCAGTACTTC. As protein: CGRSPAQCGKNTQYF.

This clonotype is medium-sized by share. This chain uses TRBV7-2 with TRBJ2-1, with D perhaps matching TRBD2 (7 bases). The assigned J gene may be wrong: the sequence end matches TRBJ2-7 better. The CDR3 has 16 amino acids. The germline CDR1 and CDR2 sequences are SGHTA and FQGNSA. CDR3 region: CASSSKAGTSSYEQYF. In DNA form, the CDR3 reads TGTGCCAGCAGCTCCAAAGCGGGGACAAGCTCCTACGAGCAGTACTTC.

This chain uses TRBV6-1 with TRBJ2-5; the D gene could be TRBD1 or TRBD2 (6 bases each). Germline V gene data show CDR1 as MNHNS and CDR2 as SASEGT. CDR3 length: 15 residues. The V and J ends lost 9 bases and 1 base respectively, with 18 bases between them. The CDR3 is CARGPGGRGQETQYF. CDR3 bases: TGTGCCAGGGGGCCCGGGGGCCGTGGCCAAGAGACCCAGTACTTC.

This rearrangement joins TRBV20-1 to TRBJ2-5; D unresolved. The CDR3 runs to 14 residues. Trimming cost V 3 bases and J 4 bases, with 15 bases left between them. CDR1 DFQATT and CDR2 SNEGSKA come from the germline V gene (reference sequence). The CDR3 sequence is CSARVRPGVETQYF. In DNA, the CDR3 is TGCAGTGCTAGGGTCCGCCCGGGTGTAGAGACCCAGTACTTC.

V gene TRBV6-1 combines with J gene TRBJ2-3; 8 positions match TRBD2. TRBJ2-7 matches the DNA end more closely, so the J call is doubtful. CDR1 and CDR2 (germline): MNHNS, SASEGT. CDR3 length: 14 amino acids. The CDR3 DNA reads TGTGCGGGCAGACGGGGGGGAGAGCAAGATACGCAGTACTTC. Amino acids: CAGRRGGEQDTQYF.

This clonotype is judged medium-sized. The V call is TRBV27, the J call TRBJ2-5, with D tentatively TRBD1 (5 bases). V lost 7 bases and J lost 4, with 16 bases in between. The length of the CDR3 is 14 residues. Germline V gene data show CDR1 as MNHEY and CDR2 as SMNVEV (reference sequence). This chain's CDR3 is CASKFSGNRETQYF. The CDR3 DNA follows: TGTGCCAGCAAATTTTCAGGGAACCGAGAGACCCAGTACTTC.